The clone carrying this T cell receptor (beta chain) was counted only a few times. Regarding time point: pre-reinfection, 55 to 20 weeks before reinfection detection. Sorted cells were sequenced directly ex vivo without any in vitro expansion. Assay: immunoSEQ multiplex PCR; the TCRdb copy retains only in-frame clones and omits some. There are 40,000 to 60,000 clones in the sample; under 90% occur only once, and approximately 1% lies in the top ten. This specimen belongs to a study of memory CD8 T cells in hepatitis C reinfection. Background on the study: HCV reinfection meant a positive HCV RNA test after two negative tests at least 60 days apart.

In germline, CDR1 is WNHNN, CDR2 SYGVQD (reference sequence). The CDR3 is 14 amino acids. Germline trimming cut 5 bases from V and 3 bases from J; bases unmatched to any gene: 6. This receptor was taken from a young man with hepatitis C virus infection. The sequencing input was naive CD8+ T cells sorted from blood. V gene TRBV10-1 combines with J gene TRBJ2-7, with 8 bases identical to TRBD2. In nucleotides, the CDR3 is TGCGCCAGCAGTAGTAGCGGGACCCGCTACGAGCAGTACTTC. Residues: CASSSSGTRYEQYF.